This T cell receptor (beta chain) was captured in a study of blood T cells in healthy people across ages. The CDR3 loop spans 12 amino acids. CDR1 is LNHNV, CDR2 YYDKDF, per germline (reference sequence). V shed 1 base and J shed 6 bases, with 6 bases lying between them. In this sample, this clonotype turned up a few times. Next came a second PCR, run for about 6 to 11 cycles, which used a sample-barcoded 5' primer along with a J-beta primer mix. MiXCR was run by TCRdb on the 5' RACE reads, yielding one entry per CDR3 protein. The table lists approximately 810,000 distinct CDR3 sequences, 29% of them singletons.

Specimen: blood. V usage is TRBV15 and J usage is TRBJ1-1; D is undetermined. The TCR sequence derives from a woman over 75 in good health. The CDR3 sequence: CATSRADSEAFF. The CDR3, as DNA: TGTGCCACCAGCAGAGCGGACTCTGAAGCTTTCTTT.